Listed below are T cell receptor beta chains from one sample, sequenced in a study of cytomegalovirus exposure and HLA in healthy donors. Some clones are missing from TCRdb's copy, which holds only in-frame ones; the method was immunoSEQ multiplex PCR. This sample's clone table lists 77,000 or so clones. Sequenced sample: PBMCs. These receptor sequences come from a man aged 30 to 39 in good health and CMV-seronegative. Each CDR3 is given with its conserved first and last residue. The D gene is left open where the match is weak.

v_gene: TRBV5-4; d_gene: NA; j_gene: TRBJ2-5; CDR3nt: TGTGCCAGCAGCCTCTCCAGGAACCAAGAGACCCAGTACTTC; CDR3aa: CASSLSRNQETQYF
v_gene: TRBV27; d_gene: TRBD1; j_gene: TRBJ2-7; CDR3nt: TGTGCCAGCAGTCCAGACAGGGCCCTCTACGAGCAGTACTTC; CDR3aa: CASSPDRALYEQYF
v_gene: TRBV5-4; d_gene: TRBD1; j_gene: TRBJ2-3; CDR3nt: TGTGCCAGCAGGTCCGGGACAGGGAGTACAGATACGCAGTATTTT; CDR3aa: CASRSGTGSTDTQYF
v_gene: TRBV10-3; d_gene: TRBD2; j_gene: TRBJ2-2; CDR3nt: TGTGCCATCCAATTCACTAGCGCTATGCGCACCGGGGAGCTGTTTTTT; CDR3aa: CAIQFTSAMRTGELFF
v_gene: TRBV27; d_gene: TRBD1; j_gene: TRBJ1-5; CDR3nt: TGTGCCAGCAGCCTCGGGACAGGGTCCGGGCCCCAGCATTTT; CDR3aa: CASSLGTGSGPQHF
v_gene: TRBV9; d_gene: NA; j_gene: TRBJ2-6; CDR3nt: TGTGCCAGCAGCGTGCCGGGCTCTGGGGCCAACGTCCTGACTTTC; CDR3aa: CASSVPGSGANVLTF
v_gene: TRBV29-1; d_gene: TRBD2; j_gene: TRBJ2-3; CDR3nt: TGCAGCGCGACCTTCCTGGCGGGGGAGTGGACAGATACGCAGTATTTT; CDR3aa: CSATFLAGEWTDTQYF
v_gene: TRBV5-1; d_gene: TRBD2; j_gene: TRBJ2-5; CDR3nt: TGCGCCAGCAGCTTGGGGCTAGCGGGGGTCGGGGCAGAGACCCAGTACTTC; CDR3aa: CASSLGLAGVGAETQYF
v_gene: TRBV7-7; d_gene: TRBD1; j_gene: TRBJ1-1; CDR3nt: TGTGCTAGCAGCGTAGACAGGGGGAGTACTGAAGCTTTCTTT; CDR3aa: CASSVDRGSTEAFF
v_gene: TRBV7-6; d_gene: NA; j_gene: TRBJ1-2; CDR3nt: TGTGCCAGCAGCCTCAGCGGGGGCGATGGCTACACCTTC; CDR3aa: CASSLSGGDGYTF
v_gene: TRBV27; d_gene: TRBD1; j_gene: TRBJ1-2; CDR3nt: TGTGCCAGCAGTTCCCCAGGACAGGGGAGTGGTGGCTACACCTTC; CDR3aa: CASSSPGQGSGGYTF
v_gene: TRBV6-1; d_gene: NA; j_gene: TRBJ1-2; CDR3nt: TGTGCCAGCAGTGACACAGGGCATGGCTATGGCTACACCTTC; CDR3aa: CASSDTGHGYGYTF
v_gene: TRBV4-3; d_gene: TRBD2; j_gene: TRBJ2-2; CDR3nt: TGCGCCAGCAGCCAAGATTTAGCGGGAGGGCCTACCGGGGAGCTGTTTTTT; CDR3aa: CASSQDLAGGPTGELFF
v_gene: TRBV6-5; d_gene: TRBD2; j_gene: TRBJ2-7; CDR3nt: TGTGCCAGCAGTTACTCGGGGACTAGCGGTCGGGAGCAGTACTTC; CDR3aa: CASSYSGTSGREQYF
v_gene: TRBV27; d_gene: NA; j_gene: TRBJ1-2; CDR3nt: TGTGCCAGCAGTCCAAACCCGCGAGGCAGGGGACCATATGGCTACACCTTC; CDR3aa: CASSPNPRGRGPYGYTF
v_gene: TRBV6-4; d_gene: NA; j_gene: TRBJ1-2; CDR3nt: TGTGCCAGCAGTGACGCCTCTTCGACAGGCGGGGGCTACACCTTC; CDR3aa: CASSDASSTGGGYTF
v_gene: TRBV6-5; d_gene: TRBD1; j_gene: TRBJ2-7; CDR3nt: TGTGCCAGCAGTTACTCGCTTGGGACAGGGTACTACGAGCAGTACTTC; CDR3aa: CASSYSLGTGYYEQYF
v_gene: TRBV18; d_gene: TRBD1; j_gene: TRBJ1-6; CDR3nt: TGTGCCAGCTCACACGGTCCAGACAGGGGGAATTCACCCCTCCACTTT; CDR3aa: CASSHGPDRGNSPLHF
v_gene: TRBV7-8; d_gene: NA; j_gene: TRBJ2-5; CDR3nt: TGTGCCAGCAGCTTCTCTACGGGAATCGAGACCCAGTACTTC; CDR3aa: CASSFSTGIETQYF
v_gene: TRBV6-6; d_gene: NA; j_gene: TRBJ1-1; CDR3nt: TGTGCCAGCAGTTACGGGGCGACTGAAGCTTTCTTT; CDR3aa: CASSYGATEAFF
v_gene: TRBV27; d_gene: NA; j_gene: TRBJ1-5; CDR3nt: TGTGCCAGCAGTTCAACGACAGAAAATAGCAATCAGCCCCAGCATTTT; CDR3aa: CASSSTTENSNQPQHF
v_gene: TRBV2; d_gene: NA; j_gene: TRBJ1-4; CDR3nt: TGTGCCAGCAACTACGGTGAAAAACTGTTTTTT; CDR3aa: CASNYGEKLFF
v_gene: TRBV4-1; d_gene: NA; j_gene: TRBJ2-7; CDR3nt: TGCGCCAGCAGCCAAGATAGGACACCCCCCTACGAGCAGTACTTC; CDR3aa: CASSQDRTPPYEQYF
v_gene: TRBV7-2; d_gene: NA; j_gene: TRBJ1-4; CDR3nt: TGTGCCAGCAGCTTAGTAAGCTCAACTAATGAAAAACTGTTTTTT; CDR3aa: CASSLVSSTNEKLFF
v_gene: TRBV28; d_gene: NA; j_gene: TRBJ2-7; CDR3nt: TGTGCCAGCAGTTTACCGGGGTCCTACGAGCAGTACTTC; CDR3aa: CASSLPGSYEQYF
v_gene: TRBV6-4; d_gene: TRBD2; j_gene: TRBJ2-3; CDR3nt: TGTGCCAGCAGTGACTCGGCTAGCGGGGAAACAGATACGCAGTATTTT; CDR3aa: CASSDSASGETDTQYF
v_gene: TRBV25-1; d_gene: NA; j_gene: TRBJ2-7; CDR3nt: TGTGCCAGCACCCACACCCGCGGCTACGAGCAGTACTTC; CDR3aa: CASTHTRGYEQYF
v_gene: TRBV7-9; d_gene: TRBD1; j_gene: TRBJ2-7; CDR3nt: TGTGCCAGCAGCTCACAGGGGGTTCTGAACGAGCAGTACTTC; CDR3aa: CASSSQGVLNEQYF
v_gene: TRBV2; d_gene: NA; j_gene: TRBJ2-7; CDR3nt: TGTGCCAGCAGCCTCATAACCTACCACGAGCAGTACTTC; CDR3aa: CASSLITYHEQYF
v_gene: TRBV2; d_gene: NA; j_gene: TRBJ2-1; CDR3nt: TGTGCCAGCAGTCACAGGTTCTTC; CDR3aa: CASSHRFF
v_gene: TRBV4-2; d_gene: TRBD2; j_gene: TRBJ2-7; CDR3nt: TGTGCCAGCAGCCAAAGGGAGACTAGCGGGGAGGACACGTGGGGCTACGAGCAGTACTTC; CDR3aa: CASSQRETSGEDTWGYEQYF
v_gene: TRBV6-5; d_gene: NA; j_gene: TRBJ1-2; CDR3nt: TGTGCCAGCAGTCAGGGAGGGTATAATGGCTACACCTTC; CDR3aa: CASSQGGYNGYTF
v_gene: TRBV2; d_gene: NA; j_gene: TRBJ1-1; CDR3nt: TGTGCCAGCGGACAGACCACTGAAGCTTTCTTT; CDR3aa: CASGQTTEAFF
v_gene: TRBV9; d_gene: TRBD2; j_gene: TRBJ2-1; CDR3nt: TGTGCCAGCAGCGTGCGGGGGGGGAGTAATGAGCAGTTCTTC; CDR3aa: CASSVRGGSNEQFF
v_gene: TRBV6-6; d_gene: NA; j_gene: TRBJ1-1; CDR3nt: TGTGCCAGCAGTTACGGCTTCGGGGACACTGAAGCTTTCTTT; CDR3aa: CASSYGFGDTEAFF
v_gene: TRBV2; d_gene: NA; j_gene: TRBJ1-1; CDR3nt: TGTGCCAGCAGGACAGGAGGAAACACTGAAGCTTTCTTT; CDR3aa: CASRTGGNTEAFF
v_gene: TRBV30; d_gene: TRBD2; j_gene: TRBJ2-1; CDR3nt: TGTGCCTGGACTTGGTGGCTAGCGGGAGGGGTGGTCCCTTCATCGGGTCATGAGCAGTTCTTC; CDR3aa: CAWTWWLAGGVVPSSGHEQFF
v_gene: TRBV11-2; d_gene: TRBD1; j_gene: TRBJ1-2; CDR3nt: TGTGCCAGCAGCGGACAGGGGAGGAACTATGGCTACACCTTC; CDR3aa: CASSGQGRNYGYTF
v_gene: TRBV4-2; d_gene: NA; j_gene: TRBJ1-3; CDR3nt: TGTGCCAGCAGCCGCAAAGGCCGGCGGACAGACAACACCATATATTTT; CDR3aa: CASSRKGRRTDNTIYF
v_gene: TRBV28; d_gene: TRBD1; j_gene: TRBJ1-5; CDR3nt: TGTGCCAGCAGCTGGGACAGTTATCAGCCCCAGCATTTT; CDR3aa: CASSWDSYQPQHF
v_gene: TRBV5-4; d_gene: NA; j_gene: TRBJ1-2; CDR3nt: TGTGCCAGCTCCCCGTCTTCCTATGGCTACACCTTC; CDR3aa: CASSPSSYGYTF
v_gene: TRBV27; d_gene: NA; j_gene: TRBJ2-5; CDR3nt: TGTGCCAGCAGTAAAGCTGGACTGGACCAAGAGACCCAGTACTTC; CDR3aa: CASSKAGLDQETQYF